The rows below give T cell receptor beta chains drawn from one sample of a study of Graves' ophthalmopathy and Graves' hyperthyroidism. TCRdb processed the multiplex PCR reads anew with MiXCR; each CDR3 protein has one entry. The sample yields around 1,200,000 distinct CDR3 sequences, 36% seen once. Source material: peripheral blood or thyroid tissue (not recorded which). The receptors here all came from an adult man with Graves' hyperthyroidism. Each CDR3 is given with its conserved first and last residue. Each record gives: J gene, D gene, clone size, V gene, CDR3 protein, CDR3 DNA. A D gene is named only where the DNA matches it firmly. Clone size is not always given. Where it is, it says once, few, many or a class for expanded clones.

TRBJ2-7	NA	few	TRBV18	CASSGTGGVYEQYF	TGTGCCAGCTCGGGAACTGGTGGGGTATACGAGCAGTACTTC
TRBJ2-7	NA	NA	TRBV25-1	CASSHTTTYEQYF	TGTGCCAGCAGTCATACGACTACCTACGAGCAGTACTTC
TRBJ1-5	TRBD1	many	TRBV5-5	CASSLEGGYNQPQHF	TGTGCCAGCAGCTTGGAAGGGGGCTACAATCAGCCCCAGCATTTT
TRBJ2-2	NA	many	TRBV12-3/TRBV12-4	CASSRSGTNTGELFF	TGTGCCAGCAGTCGCTCCGGGACAAACACCGGGGAGCTGTTTTTT
TRBJ2-7	NA	NA	TRBV11-2	CARGLSYEQYF	TGTGCCAGAGGGCTCTCCTACGAGCAGTACTTC
TRBJ1-2	TRBD1	many	TRBV10-3	CATRGRDREYGYTF	TGTGCCACCCGGGGGCGGGACAGGGAATATGGCTACACCTTC
TRBJ1-4	NA	few	TRBV20-1	CSARAPGLGAEKLFF	TGCAGTGCTAGAGCCCCGGGACTCGGGGCTGAAAAACTGTTTTTT
TRBJ1-2	NA	few	TRBV20-1	CSARDRLTFYGYTF	TGCAGTGCTAGAGACCGCCTAACGTTCTATGGCTACACCTTC
TRBJ2-7	TRBD2	NA	TRBV20-1	CSASDGTSGSSYEQYF	TGCAGTGCTAGTGATGGGACTAGCGGGAGCTCCTACGAGCAGTACTTC
TRBJ1-4	NA	NA	TRBV2	CASRSDQNTGEKLFF	TGTGCCAGCAGGTCCGACCAGAACACCGGGGAAAAACTGTTTTTT
TRBJ1-4	NA	NA	TRBV11-2	CASRPGQYEKLFF	TGTGCCAGCAGACCCGGACAGTACGAAAAACTGTTTTTT
TRBJ1-2	NA	few	TRBV29-1	CSVVKGSNYGYTF	TGCAGCGTTGTCAAGGGTTCTAACTATGGCTACACCTTC
TRBJ2-7	NA	many	TRBV24-1	CATSDSPGTNEQYF	TGTGCCACCAGTGATTCTCCGGGGACGAACGAGCAGTACTTC
TRBJ1-2	NA	few	TRBV3-1	CASSQARAVYGYTF	TGTGCCAGCAGCCAAGCGAGGGCCGTCTATGGCTACACCTTC
TRBJ1-6	NA	once	TRBV10-3	CASSCSGSSYNSPLHF	TGTGCCAGCAGTTGCTCCGGGAGCTCCTATAATTCACCCCTCCACTTT
TRBJ2-7	NA	many	TRBV15	CATSRELTGYEQYF	TGTGCCACCAGCAGAGAACTAACCGGATACGAGCAGTACTTC
TRBJ1-1	TRBD1	many	TRBV12-3/TRBV12-4	CASSLGTDTEAFF	TGTGCCAGCAGCCTGGGGACAGACACTGAAGCTTTCTTT
TRBJ2-3	NA	few	TRBV10-3	CAISENWLDTQYF	TGTGCCATCAGTGAGAACTGGTTAGATACGCAGTATTTT
TRBJ2-7	NA	NA	TRBV5-1	CASSLGGTGRYEQYF	TGCGCCAGCAGCTTGGGAGGCACGGGGCGCTACGAGCAGTACTTC
TRBJ2-5	NA	NA	TRBV27	CASSHVGEETQYF	TGTGCCAGCAGCCACGTAGGGGAAGAGACCCAGTACTTC
TRBJ1-1	NA	once	TRBV11-2	CATGRGPDTEAFF	TGTGCCACTGGACGGGGCCCGGACACTGAAGCTTTCTTT
TRBJ2-7	NA	NA	TRBV7-8	CASSSIQQTSYEQYF	TGTGCCAGCAGCTCGATACAGCAAACCTCCTACGAGCAGTACTTC
TRBJ2-7	NA	NA	TRBV10-3	CAISGGQPNIYEQYF	TGTGCCATCAGTGGAGGACAGCCCAATATCTACGAGCAGTACTTC
TRBJ2-6	NA	NA	TRBV12-3/TRBV12-4	CASSRGQGANVLTF	TGTGCCAGCAGTCGAGGACAGGGGGCCAACGTCCTGACTTTC
TRBJ2-7	NA	NA	TRBV7-2	CAISYGSYEQYF	TGTGCCATCAGTTACGGGTCCTACGAGCAGTACTTC
TRBJ1-6	NA	NA	TRBV25-1	CASSPQGSTSPLHF	TGTGCCAGCAGTCCCCAGGGTTCGACTTCACCCCTCCACTTT
TRBJ2-5	TRBD2	NA	TRBV12-3/TRBV12-4	CASSLLAGGLDEETQYF	TGTGCCAGCAGCTTACTAGCGGGAGGCTTGGATGAAGAGACCCAGTACTTC
TRBJ2-7	TRBD1	once	TRBV7-6	CASSSQSQGQSEQYF	TGTGCCAGCAGCTCACAATCACAGGGGCAGAGCGAGCAGTACTTC
TRBJ1-2	NA	many	TRBV2	CATGGGLGGGYTF	TGTGCCACTGGGGGCGGCCTAGGGGGTGGCTACACCTTC
TRBJ1-1	NA	NA	TRBV2	CASIPPGLGMPEAFF	TGTGCCAGCATTCCTCCGGGACTAGGGATGCCTGAAGCTTTCTTT
TRBJ1-3	NA	NA	TRBV7-2	CASSFRGTGTIYF	TGTGCCAGCAGCTTTCGCGGGACCGGCACCATATATTTT
TRBJ1-3	NA	many	TRBV9	CASSALGDTIYF	TGTGCCAGCAGCGCCCTCGGGGACACCATATATTTT
TRBJ1-1	NA	NA	TRBV7-2	CASSQAGGRNTEAFF	TGTGCCAGCAGCCAAGCCGGGGGTAGGAACACTGAAGCTTTCTTT